This T cell receptor (beta chain) appears in the sequencing data of a study of cytomegalovirus exposure and HLA in healthy donors. The donors (healthy individuals) were bone marrow donors. About this clone: Its antigen is currently unknown.

Both 60 Vbeta primers and 13 Jbeta primers went into the PCR. Here immunoSEQ multiplex PCR was the method, and the copy in TCRdb shows in-frame clones only, minus some. Among approximately 270,000 clones listed, over 70% were seen once. Between the trimmed V and J ends, which lost 0 bases and 1 base, there was a span of 7 bases. The CDR3 runs 15 residues. Germline V gene data show CDR1 as GTSNPN and CDR2 as SVGIG (reference sequence). General study results and limits: Most likely, a cluster of highly shared sequence variants arose as a sequencing artifact.

This TCR derives from a girl aged 2-10 years in good health and CMV-seronegative. The specimen sequenced was PBMCs. This chain uses TRBV30 with TRBJ2-6; D perhaps matches TRBD2 (5 bases). The CDR3 sequence: CAWSVTGSGANVLTF. CDR3 DNA sequence: TGTGCCTGGAGTGTCACGGGATCTGGGGCCAACGTCCTGACTTTC.